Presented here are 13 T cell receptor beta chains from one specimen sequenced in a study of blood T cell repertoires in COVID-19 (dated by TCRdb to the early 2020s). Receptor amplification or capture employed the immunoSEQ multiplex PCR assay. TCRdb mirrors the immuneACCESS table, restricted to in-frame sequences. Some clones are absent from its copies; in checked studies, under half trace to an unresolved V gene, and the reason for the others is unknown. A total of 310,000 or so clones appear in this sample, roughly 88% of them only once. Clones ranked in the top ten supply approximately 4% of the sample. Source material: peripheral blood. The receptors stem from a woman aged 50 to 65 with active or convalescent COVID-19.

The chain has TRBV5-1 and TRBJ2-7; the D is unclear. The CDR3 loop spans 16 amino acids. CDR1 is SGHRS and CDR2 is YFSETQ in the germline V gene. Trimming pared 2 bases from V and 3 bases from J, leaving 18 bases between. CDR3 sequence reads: CASSFLSRSRGYEQYF. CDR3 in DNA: TGCGCCAGCAGCTTTCTCTCCCGGTCACGTGGCTACGAGCAGTACTTC.

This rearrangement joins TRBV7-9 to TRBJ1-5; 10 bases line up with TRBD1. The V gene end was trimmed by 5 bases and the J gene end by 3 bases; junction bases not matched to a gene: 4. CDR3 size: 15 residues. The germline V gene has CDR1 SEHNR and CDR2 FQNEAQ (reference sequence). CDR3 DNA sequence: TGTGCCAGCAGCCCCGGGACAGGGGCCAATCAGCCCCAGCATTTT. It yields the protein CASSPGTGANQPQHF.

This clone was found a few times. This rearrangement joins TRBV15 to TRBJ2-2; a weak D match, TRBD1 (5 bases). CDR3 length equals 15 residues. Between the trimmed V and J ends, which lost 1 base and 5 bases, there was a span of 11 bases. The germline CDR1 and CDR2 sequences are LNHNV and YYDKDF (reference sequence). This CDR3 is CATSRGGLETGELFF. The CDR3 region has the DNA TGTGCCACCAGCAGAGGGGGCCTAGAAACCGGGGAGCTGTTTTTT.

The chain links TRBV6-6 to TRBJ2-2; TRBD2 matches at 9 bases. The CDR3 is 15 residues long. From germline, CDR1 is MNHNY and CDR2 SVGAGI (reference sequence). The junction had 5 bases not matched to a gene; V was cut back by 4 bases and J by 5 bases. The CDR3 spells CASSSSGTTTGELFF. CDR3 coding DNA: TGTGCCAGCAGTTCTAGCGGGACAACGACCGGGGAGCTGTTTTTT.

CDR3 DNA sequence: TGCGCCAGCTCAGAGGGGGATTTCGAAAAACTGTTTTTT. This gives the protein CASSEGDFEKLFF. J is TRBJ1-4 and V is TRBV5-1, with a possible D match to TRBD1 (6 bases). From germline, CDR1 is SGHRS and CDR2 YFSETQ. This CDR3 contains 13 residues. With 7 bases removed from V and 8 bases from J, the gap between germline ends came to 15 bases.

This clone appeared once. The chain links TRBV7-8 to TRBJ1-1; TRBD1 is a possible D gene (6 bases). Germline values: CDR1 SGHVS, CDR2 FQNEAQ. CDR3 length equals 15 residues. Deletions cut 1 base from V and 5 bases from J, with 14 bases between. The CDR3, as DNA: TGTGCCAGCAGCTTAGTTAGGGGACAACGGACTGAAGCTTTCTTT. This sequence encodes CASSLVRGQRTEAFF.

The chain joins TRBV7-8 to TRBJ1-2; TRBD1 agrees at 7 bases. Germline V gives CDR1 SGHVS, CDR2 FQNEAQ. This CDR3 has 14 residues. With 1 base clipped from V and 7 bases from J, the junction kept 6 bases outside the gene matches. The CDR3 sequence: CASSLGQGIAGYTF. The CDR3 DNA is TGTGCCAGCAGCTTAGGACAGGGTATAGCTGGCTACACCTTC.

Here the CDR3 reads CASSLGTNSAGENTGELFF. Here the CDR3 DNA reads TGTGCCAGCAGCTTAGGTACCAATTCTGCGGGAGAGAACACCGGGGAGCTGTTTTTT. This chain connects TRBV7-9 to TRBJ2-2; 7 positions agree with TRBD2. The CDR3 consists of 19 residues. CDR1 is SEHNR, CDR2 FQNEAQ, per germline (reference sequence). The junction had 12 bases not matched to a gene; V was cut back by 1 base and J by 1 base.

DNA for the CDR3: TGTGCCAGCAGCGTAGTCCCGACTAGCGCCGAGCAGTACTTC. Translated, it gives CASSVVPTSAEQYF. The gene calls are TRBV9 and TRBJ2-7, with 8 bases that match TRBD2. Trimming at V came to 0 bases and at J to 6 bases, leaving 5 bases not matched to a gene. CDR1 is SGDLS and CDR2 is YYNGEE in the germline V gene. The CDR3 is 14 amino acids.

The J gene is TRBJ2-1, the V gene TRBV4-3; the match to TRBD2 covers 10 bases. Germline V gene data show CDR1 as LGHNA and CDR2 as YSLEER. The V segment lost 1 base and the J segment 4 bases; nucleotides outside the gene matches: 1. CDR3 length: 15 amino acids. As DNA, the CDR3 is TGCGCCAGCAGCCAAGCTAGCGGGGGATACAATGAGCAGTTCTTC. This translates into CASSQASGGYNEQFF.

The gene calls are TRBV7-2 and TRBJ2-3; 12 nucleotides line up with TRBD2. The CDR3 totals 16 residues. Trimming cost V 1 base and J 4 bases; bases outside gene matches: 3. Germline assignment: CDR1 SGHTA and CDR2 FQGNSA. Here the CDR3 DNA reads TGTGCCAGCAGCTTAGGGACTAGCGGGACGGCAGATACGCAGTATTTT. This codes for CASSLGTSGTADTQYF.

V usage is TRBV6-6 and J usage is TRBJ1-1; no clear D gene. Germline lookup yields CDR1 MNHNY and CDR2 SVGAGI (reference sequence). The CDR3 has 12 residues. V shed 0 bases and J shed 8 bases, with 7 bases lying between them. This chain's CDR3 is CASSYSGLEAFF. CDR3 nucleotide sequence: TGTGCCAGCAGTTACTCGGGCCTAGAAGCTTTCTTT.

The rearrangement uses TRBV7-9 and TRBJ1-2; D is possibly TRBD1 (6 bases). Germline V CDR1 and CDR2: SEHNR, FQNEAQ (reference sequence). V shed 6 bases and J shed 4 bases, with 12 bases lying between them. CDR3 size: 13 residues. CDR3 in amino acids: CASSSTGFYGYTF. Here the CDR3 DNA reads TGTGCCAGCAGTTCGACAGGCTTCTATGGCTACACCTTC.